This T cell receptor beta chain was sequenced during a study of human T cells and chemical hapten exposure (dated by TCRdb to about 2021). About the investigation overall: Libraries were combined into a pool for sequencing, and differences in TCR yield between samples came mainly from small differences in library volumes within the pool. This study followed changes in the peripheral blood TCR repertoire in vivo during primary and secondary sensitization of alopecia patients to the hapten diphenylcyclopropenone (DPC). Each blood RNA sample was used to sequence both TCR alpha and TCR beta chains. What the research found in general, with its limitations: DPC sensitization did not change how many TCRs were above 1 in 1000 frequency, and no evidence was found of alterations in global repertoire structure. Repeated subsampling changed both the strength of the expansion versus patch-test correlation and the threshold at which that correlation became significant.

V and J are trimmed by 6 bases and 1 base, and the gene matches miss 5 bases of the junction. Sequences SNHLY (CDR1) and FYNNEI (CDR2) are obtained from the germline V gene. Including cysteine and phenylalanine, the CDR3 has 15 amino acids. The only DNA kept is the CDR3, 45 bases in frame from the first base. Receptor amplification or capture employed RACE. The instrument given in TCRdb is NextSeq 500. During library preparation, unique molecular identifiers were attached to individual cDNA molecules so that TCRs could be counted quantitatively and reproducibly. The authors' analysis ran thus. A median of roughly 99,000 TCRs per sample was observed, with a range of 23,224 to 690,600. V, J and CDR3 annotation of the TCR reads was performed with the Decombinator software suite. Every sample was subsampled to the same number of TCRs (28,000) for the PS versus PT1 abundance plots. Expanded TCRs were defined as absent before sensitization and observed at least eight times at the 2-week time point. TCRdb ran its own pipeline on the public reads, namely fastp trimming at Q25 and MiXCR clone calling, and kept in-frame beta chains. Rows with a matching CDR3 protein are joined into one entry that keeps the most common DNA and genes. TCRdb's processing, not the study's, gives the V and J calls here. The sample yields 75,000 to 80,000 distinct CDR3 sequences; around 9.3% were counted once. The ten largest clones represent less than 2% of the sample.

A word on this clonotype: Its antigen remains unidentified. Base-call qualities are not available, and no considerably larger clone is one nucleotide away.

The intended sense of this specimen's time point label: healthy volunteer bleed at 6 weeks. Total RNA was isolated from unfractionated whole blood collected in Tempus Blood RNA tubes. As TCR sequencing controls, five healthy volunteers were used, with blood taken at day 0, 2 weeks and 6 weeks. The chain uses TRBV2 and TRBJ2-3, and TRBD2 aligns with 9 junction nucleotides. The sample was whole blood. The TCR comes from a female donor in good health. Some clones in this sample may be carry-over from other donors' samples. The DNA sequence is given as TGTGCCAGCAGCTACTTAGCGGGAGGCACAGATACGCAGTATTTT. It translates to CASSYLAGGTDTQYF. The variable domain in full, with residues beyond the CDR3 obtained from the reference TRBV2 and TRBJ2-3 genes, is EPEVTQTPSHQVTQMGQEVILRCVPISNHLYFYWYRQILGQKVEFLVSFYNNEISEKSEIFDDQFSVERPDGSNFTLKIRSTKLEDSAMYFCASSYLAGGTDTQYFGPGTRLTVL.